This entry features one T cell receptor (beta chain) sequence. Its antigen is not identified. For sorted CD8+ subsets, all extracted DNA was loaded. Generated by immunoSEQ multiplex PCR, the TCRdb table keeps only in-frame clones and is missing some. The data contain around 560 clones, just over 75% of them singletons. These data belong to a study of blood T cell dynamics during melanoma immunotherapy. Study-level background: Metastatic melanoma patients received first-line pembrolizumab or nivolumab plus ipilimumab.

Study-wide findings and caveats: Among sorted CD8+ subsets, immune-effector cells had the highest clonality and cell-free DNA similarity. It remained unknown if the driving T cell clones were melanoma-specific.

The CDR3 is made up of 15 amino acids. V was shortened by 0 bases and J by 2 bases, with 11 bases between the two germline ends. CDR1 is SGDLS and CDR2 is YYNGEE in the germline V gene. The time point is: pre-treatment baseline. TIE cells were CD3+ CD4- CD8+ CD45RA- CD45RO-high CD27- CCR7- memory T cells. Prior systemic cancer therapy, immunosuppressant use and other active malignancies excluded patients. The chain uses TRBV9 and TRBJ2-5; D is unclear. The clonotype originates from a human donor with melanoma. Here the sequenced sample was CD8+ T cells from blood, taken from a patient treated with checkpoint blockade. This CDR3 reads CASSVGGRAQETQYF. In nucleotides, the CDR3 is TGTGCCAGCAGCGTAGGGGGTAGGGCTCAAGAGACCCAGTACTTC.